The entry below gives a single T cell receptor beta chain sequence along with its context. Its matching antigen is unknown. These data come from a study of T cells after yellow fever vaccination. General study points: Once the booster was given, most primary-vaccination clones reappeared, at 95% to 97% for CD4 and roughly 90% for CD8. High-abundance clonotypes from the bulk population could contaminate FACS-sorted repertoires.

The study made its TCR cDNA through 5'RACE template switching. That step introduced a universal primer site along with UMIs. Using its own MiXCR run on the 5' RACE reads, TCRdb lists one record per CDR3 protein. This sample has 120,000 or so distinct CDR3 sequences; about 8.8% occur once, and the top ten carry almost 40%. The germline CDR1 and CDR2 sequences are SQVTM and ANQGSEA. Trimming shortened V by 5 bases and J by 4 bases, and 11 bases separated the two germline ends. The CDR3 runs 12 residues. This sample comprised CD8+ T cells sorted from PBMCs, obtained on the day of the yellow fever booster vaccination. The rearrangement joins TRBV29-1 to TRBJ1-1; D is possibly TRBD1 (6 bases). The TCR originated in a man between 18 and 35 years old who received the YFV17D yellow fever vaccine. CDR3 protein: CSVPKGGTEAFF. CDR3 DNA sequence: TGCAGCGTTCCCAAAGGGGGCACTGAAGCTTTCTTT.